The following is a T cell receptor (beta chain) sequence with its context. Its specificity is unknown. Looked up from germline, CDR1 is SGHTA and CDR2 is FQGTGA. V was shortened by 3 bases and J by 6 bases, with 9 bases between the two germline ends. CDR3 size: 13 residues. TCRdb re-analysed the PCR reads in MiXCR, keeping a single row per CDR3 protein. This table has some 580,000 distinct CDR3 sequences, less than 30% appearing once. This entry is derived from a study of molecular identifiers for immune sequencing clone quantification. On the study more broadly: The replicate experiment used RNA from approximately 20,000 or 100,000 naive CD8 cells. This RNA was split into five aliquots, and four of them were sequenced. Study-wide findings and caveats: With a barcode shared among identical TCR molecules, highly expanded clone sizes could be underestimated. In a background of over 750,000 naive cells, spiked Jurkat TCR RNA from one cell was reportedly detectable.

Using 10%, 30% or 50% RNA, naive CD8 libraries were derived from approximately 20,000 to 1,000,000 sorted cells. What was sequenced was naive CD8+ T cells from blood, with Jurkat cell RNA spiked in. Subset in this sample: FACS-sorted CD8+CD4-CCR7+CD45RA+ naive T cells. This rearrangement joins TRBV7-3 to TRBJ2-1; D not resolved. This clonotype was obtained from a human donor in good health. Some libraries in this study had Jurkat cell RNA spiked in. The CDR3 region is CASSFYPGNEQFF. CDR3 coding DNA: TGTGCCAGCAGCTTCTACCCGGGCAATGAGCAGTTCTTC.